The clone carrying this T cell receptor beta chain was detected ten times or more. This CDR3 spans 12 amino acids. Germline V gene data show CDR1 as SGHTA and CDR2 as FQGNSA. The ends were cut back, 5 bases at V and 10 bases at J, with 12 bases in the middle. The sample is drawn from a study of T cells in Graves' hyperthyroidism and ophthalmopathy. From RNA transcripts, TCR beta CDR3 regions were amplified. TCR CDR3 underwent first-round RT-PCR with the HTBI primer set. Using its own MiXCR run on the multiplex PCR reads, TCRdb lists one record per CDR3 protein. In the table there are almost 600,000 distinct CDR3 sequences, roughly 13% of which are singletons.

This TCR derives from a woman aged 30 to 39 with Graves' hyperthyroidism that later progressed to Graves' ophthalmopathy. The rearrangement joins TRBV7-2 to TRBJ2-1; D is ambiguous. The sample taken for sequencing was blood. The CDR3, as DNA: TGTGCCAGCAGCGCATATCATTACGAGCAGTTCTTC. This gives the protein CASSAYHYEQFF.